The source of this TCR beta chain is a study of blood T cell repertoires in COVID-19. The data were produced by immunoSEQ multiplex PCR, yet TCRdb's version contains in-frame clones alone and is incomplete. This sample carries under 200,000 clones, 82% of them seen once, and the ten largest clones take 7.8%. It was during active infection that Seattle patients were enrolled and then longitudinally followed. Unmatched junction bases numbered 7, after V lost 6 bases and J lost 3 bases. This CDR3 contains 14 residues. In germline, CDR1 is MNHEY, CDR2 SVGAGI. Material: peripheral blood. The chain carries TRBV6-5 and TRBJ2-7, with TRBD1 matching 8 bases. The TCR comes from a woman in her sixties or seventies with COVID-19, enrolled during active disease. The CDR3 is CASRGSDRGYEQYV. The CDR3 nucleotides are TGTGCCAGCAGAGGATCCGACAGGGGCTACGAGCAGTACGTC.